This entry is about one TCR beta chain. Some clones are missing from TCRdb's copy, which holds only in-frame ones; the method was immunoSEQ multiplex PCR. The sample lists 65,000 to 75,000 clones; roughly 91% were seen once. These data are taken from a study of blood T cell repertoires in COVID-19. Between the trimmed V and J ends, which lost 3 bases and 2 bases, there was a span of 11 bases. The CDR3 is 15 amino acids. The V gene's germline CDR1 is MDHEN and CDR2 SYDVKM. The chain joins TRBV28 to TRBJ2-4; D may be TRBD2 (6 bases). This receptor was obtained from a woman at least 80 years old with active or convalescent COVID-19. Sequenced: peripheral blood. The DNA of the CDR3 is TGTGCCAGCAGTTTGACTAGTGAGTCCAAAAACATTCAGTACTTC. As protein: CASSLTSESKNIQYF.